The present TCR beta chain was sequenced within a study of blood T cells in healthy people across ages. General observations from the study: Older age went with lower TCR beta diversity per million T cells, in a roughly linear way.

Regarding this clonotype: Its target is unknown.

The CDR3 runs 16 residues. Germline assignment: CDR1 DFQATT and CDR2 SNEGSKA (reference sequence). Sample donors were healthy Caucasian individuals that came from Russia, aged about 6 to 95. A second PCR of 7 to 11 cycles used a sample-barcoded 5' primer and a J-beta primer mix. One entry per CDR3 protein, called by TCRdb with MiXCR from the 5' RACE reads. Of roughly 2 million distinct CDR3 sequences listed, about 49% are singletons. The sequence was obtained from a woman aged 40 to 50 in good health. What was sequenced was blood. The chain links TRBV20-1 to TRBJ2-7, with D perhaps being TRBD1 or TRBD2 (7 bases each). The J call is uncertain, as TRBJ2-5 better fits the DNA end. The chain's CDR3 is CSARGGSGTAFGTQYF. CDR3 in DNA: TGCAGTGCTAGAGGAGGGAGCGGGACAGCCTTTGGGACCCAGTACTTC.